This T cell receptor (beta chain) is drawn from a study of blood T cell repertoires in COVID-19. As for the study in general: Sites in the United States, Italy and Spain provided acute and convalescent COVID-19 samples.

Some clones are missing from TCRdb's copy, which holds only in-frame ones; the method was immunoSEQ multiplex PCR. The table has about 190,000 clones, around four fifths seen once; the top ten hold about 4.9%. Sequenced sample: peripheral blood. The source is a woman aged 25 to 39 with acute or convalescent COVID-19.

The CDR3 DNA sequence: TGTGCCAGTAGTAAAGGGGGGGACAGGTCGTACGAGCAGTACTTC. This translates into CASSKGGDRSYEQYF. J is TRBJ2-7 and V is TRBV19, with D perhaps TRBD1 (8 bases). With 4 bases removed from V and 4 bases from J, the gap between germline ends came to 17 bases. The CDR3 loop spans 15 amino acids. CDR1 LNHDA and CDR2 SQIVND come from the germline V gene (reference sequence).